Here is one TCR beta chain with its context. This sample is part of a study of blood T cell repertoires in COVID-19. In the study overall: COVID-19 samples from acute and convalescent phases originated in the United States, Italy and Spain.

In the original processing: Counts of nucleated cells, estimated from reference gene primer amplification, were obtained. The data were produced by immunoSEQ multiplex PCR, yet TCRdb's version contains in-frame clones alone and is incomplete. Clone size and V and J calls were adopted from that table, with D and trimming inferred from the DNA. This table holds 220,000 or so clones, nearly 90% found once. The V end was cut by 1 base, the J end by 4 bases, with 3 bases between. The CDR3 extends over 13 amino acids. Germline V lookup: CDR1 SGHRS, CDR2 YFSETQ. Participants were aged about 18 to 89 years from roughly 26 US areas.

This TCR was sampled from a man younger than 45 who had been exposed to COVID-19. The rearrangement uses TRBV5-1 and TRBJ2-6; D gene unclear. Sequencing input: PBMCs or T cells enriched from blood (not recorded which). The CDR3 here is CASSLQGANVLTF. The CDR3 region has the DNA TGCGCCAGCAGCTTGCAAGGGGCCAACGTCCTGACTTTC.